The sequence of this T cell receptor beta chain was determined in a study of T cells in Graves' hyperthyroidism and ophthalmopathy (dated by TCRdb to the late 2010s). As for the study more broadly: Peripheral blood samples were taken at the time of initial diagnosis, prior to any treatment. Thyroid tissue and blood T-cell repertoires from six Graves' hyperthyroidism patients were also compared in the study. To identify distinguishing TCR V-J signatures, a discovery cohort of about 100 patients was used, comprising 43 with Graves' ophthalmopathy and 57 with stable Graves' hyperthyroidism. The 100 discovery patients were randomly split 7:3 into training and test sets. Following sampling, methimazole starting at 30 mg daily was given to hyperthyroidism patients, and high-dose intravenous methylprednisolone was given to ophthalmopathy patients. According to the paper, TCR Vbeta CDR3 sequencing was carried out on 135 peripheral blood samples, which came from approximately 41 ophthalmopathy, under 85 hyperthyroidism and roughly 17 progressor patients. Whether ophthalmopathy could be predicted prospectively was tested in an independent validation cohort made up of 18 to 20 hyperthyroidism patients plus 17 patients who later progressed to ophthalmopathy.

Here V drops 1 base and J drops 9 bases, and the junction holds 4 bases not matched to any gene. CDR1 and CDR2, per the germline V gene, are KGHSH and LQKENI. Measured from the cysteine to the phenylalanine, the CDR3 is 15 residues long. CDR3 DNA is the only sequence kept; it has 45 bases, read in frame from the first base. Moderately to severely active disease, a Clinical Activity Score of at least 3, a NOSPECS grade of at least 4, and a duration under 3 months were present in ophthalmopathy patients. Patients with uncontrolled infections, other autoimmune diseases, pregnancy or lactation were excluded. Diagnoses were established on the basis of clinical symptoms, serum thyroxine and TRAb, thyroid ultrasound, and orbital computed tomography. PBMCs were separated from roughly 9.3 ml of fresh peripheral blood using Ficoll-Paque density gradient centrifugation. Total RNA was extracted using Trizol reagent, and RNA quality was assessed on an Agilent 2100 Bioanalyzer.

On the study overall, not on this receptor specifically: In cross-validation, a model built on a 13 V-J signature told ophthalmopathy apart from stable hyperthyroidism with less than 90% sensitivity and approximately 81% specificity, and in testing the same model reached 80%/75%. No statistical method was used to set the sample size in advance, and investigators knew the group allocation. In validation, the model predicted progression to ophthalmopathy a median of about 5.9 months before onset, with over 60% sensitivity and 72.22% specificity. Blood samples also contained most of the expanded thyroid clonotypes (frequency above 0.001), which suggests that blood repertoires may reflect thyroid immune responses.

The TCR beta CDR3 regions were amplified from RNA transcripts. The TCR CDR3 was subjected to a first round of RT-PCR using the HTBI primer set and the Qiagen OneStep RT-PCR kit. A second multiplex PCR round built the libraries, followed by size selection and purification. Sequencing of the libraries was done on an Illumina HiSeq2000 using paired-end 100 bp reads. Per the source publication's procedure: SOAPnuke was used to process the raw data, removing reads that contained adapters or uncalled bases, had a mean Phred below 15, or lacked an exact match to the constant primer or identifier. COPE v1.2.5 was used to merge the high-quality paired reads, and each unique nucleotide sequence was defined as a clonotype. MiTCR v1.1 was used to align clonotypes to the IMGT TRBV, TRBD and TRBJ reference segments. Only V-J combinations with frequency above 0.0001, covering 99% to 99.2% of repertoires, were analysed. A TCS score was defined as the ratio between F50 (clonal expansion) and ExV (chaos), using BLOSUM62-based TCRdist between CDR3 peptides within each V-J. Welch's t-statistics and random forest reduced around 510 V-J features to roughly 13, which were used in a naive Bayes classifier (R e1071). Using fastp trimming at Q25 and MiXCR clonotype assembly, TCRdb reanalyzed the public sequencing data and kept in-frame beta chains. A single entry per CDR3 protein holds the most common genes and DNA from its merged rows. TCRdb, rather than the study authors, made the V and J calls. This sample gives hundreds of thousands of distinct CDR3 sequences in total; about 14% of them show up just once. Around 12% of the sample goes to the ten largest clones.

At least ten counts were recorded for this clonotype. Its antigen remains unidentified. Nothing much larger sits one base from this clone, and base qualities are not available. The chain employs TRBV18 and TRBJ1-4; 11 nucleotides in the junction match TRBD1. Sequenced input: blood. This sequence originates from a woman in her 50s with Graves' ophthalmopathy. This receptor has the CDR3 CASSPRTGGTQKLFF. The base sequence is TGTGCCAGCTCACCACGGACAGGGGGCACGCAAAAACTGTTTTTT.